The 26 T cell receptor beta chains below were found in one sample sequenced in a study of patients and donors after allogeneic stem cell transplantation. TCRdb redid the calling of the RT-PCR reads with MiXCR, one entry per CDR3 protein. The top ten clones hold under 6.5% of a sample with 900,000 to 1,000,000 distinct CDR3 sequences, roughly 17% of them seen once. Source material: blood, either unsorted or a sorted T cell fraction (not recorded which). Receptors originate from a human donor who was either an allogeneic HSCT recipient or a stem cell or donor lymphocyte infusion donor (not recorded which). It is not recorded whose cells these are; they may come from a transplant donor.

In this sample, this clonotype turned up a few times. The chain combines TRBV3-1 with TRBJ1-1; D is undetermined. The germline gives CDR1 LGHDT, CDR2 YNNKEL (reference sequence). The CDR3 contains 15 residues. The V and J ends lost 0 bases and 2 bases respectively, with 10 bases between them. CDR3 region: CASSQDTQINTEAFF. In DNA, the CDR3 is TGTGCCAGCAGCCAAGATACACAGATTAACACTGAAGCTTTCTTT.

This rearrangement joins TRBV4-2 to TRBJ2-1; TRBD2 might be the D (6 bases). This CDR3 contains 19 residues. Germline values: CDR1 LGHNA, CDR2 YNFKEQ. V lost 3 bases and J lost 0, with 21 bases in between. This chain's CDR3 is CASSQQSSTSSPSYNEQFF. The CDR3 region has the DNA TGTGCCAGCAGCCAGCAGAGCAGTACTAGCTCCCCCTCCTACAATGAGCAGTTCTTC.

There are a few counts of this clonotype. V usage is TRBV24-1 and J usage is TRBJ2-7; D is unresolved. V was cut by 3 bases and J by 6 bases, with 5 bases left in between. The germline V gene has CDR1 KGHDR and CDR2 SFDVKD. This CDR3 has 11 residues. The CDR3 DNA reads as TGTGCCACCAGTGATCAAGCCGAGCAGTACTTC. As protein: CATSDQAEQYF.

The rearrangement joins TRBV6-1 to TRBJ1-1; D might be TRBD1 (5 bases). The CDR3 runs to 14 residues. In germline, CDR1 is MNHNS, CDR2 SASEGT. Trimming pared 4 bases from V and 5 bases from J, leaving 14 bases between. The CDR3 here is CASSAFSRVTEAFF. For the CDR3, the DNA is TGTGCCAGCAGTGCTTTCTCCAGGGTAACTGAAGCTTTCTTT.

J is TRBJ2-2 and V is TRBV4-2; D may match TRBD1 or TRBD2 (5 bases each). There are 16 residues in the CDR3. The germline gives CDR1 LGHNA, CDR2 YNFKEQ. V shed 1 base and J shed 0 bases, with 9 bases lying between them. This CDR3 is CASSQGDGANTGELFF. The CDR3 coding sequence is TGTGCCAGCAGCCAAGGGGACGGGGCGAACACCGGGGAGCTGTTTTTT.

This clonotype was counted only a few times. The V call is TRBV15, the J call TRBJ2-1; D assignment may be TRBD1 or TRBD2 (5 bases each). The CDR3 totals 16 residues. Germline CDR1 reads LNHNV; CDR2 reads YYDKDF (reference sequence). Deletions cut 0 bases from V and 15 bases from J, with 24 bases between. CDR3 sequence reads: CATSRDLWDRSAKWFF. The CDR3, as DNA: TGTGCCACCAGCAGAGATCTTTGGGACCGATCAGCTAAGTGGTTCTTC.

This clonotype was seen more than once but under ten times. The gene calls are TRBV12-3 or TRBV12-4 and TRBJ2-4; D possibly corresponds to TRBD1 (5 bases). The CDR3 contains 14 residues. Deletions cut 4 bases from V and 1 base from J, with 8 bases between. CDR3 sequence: CASSYGAAKNIQYF. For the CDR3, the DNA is TGTGCCAGCAGTTATGGGGCGGCCAAAAACATTCAGTACTTC.

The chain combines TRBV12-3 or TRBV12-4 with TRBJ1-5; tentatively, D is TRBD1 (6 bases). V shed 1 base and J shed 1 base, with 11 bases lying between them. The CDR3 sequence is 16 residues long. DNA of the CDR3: TGTGCCAGCAGTTTAGACATAGGGGGGAGCAATCAGCCCCAGCATTTT. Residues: CASSLDIGGSNQPQHF.

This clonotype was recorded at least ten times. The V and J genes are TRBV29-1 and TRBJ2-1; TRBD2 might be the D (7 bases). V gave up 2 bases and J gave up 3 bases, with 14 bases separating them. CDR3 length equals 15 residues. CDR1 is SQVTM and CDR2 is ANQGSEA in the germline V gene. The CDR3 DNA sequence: TGCAGCGTTGAATTCGGGGGGCCACACTACAATGAGCAGTTCTTC. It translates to CSVEFGGPHYNEQFF.

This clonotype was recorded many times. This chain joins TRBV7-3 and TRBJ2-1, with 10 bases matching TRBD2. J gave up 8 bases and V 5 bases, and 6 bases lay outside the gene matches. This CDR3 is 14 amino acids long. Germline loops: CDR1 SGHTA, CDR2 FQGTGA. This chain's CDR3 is CASSPLGLADEQFF. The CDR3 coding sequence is TGTGCCAGCAGCCCCCTCGGACTAGCGGATGAGCAGTTCTTC.

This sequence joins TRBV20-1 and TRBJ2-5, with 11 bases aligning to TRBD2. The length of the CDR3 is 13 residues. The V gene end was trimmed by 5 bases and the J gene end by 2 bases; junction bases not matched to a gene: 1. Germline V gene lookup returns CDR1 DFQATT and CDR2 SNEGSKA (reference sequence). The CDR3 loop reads CSARTSGQETQYF. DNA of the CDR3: TGCAGTGCTCGGACTAGCGGGCAAGAGACCCAGTACTTC.

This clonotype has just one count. The CDR3 DNA reads TGCAGTGCTAGAGACCCGGGACAGGGGGCTGAGGAGCAGTTCTTC. It yields the protein CSARDPGQGAEEQFF. The chain employs TRBV20-1 and TRBJ2-1, with 12 bases fitting TRBD1. The CDR3 totals 15 residues. Unmatched junction bases numbered 7, after V lost 0 bases and J lost 10 bases. Germline V CDR1 and CDR2: DFQATT, SNEGSKA (reference sequence).

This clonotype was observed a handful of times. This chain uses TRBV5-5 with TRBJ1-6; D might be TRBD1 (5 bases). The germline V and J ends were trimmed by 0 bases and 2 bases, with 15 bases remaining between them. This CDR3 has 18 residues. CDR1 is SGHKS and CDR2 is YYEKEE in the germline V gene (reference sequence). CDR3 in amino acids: CASSLEGPMGAYNSPLHF. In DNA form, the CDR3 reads TGTGCCAGCAGCTTGGAAGGGCCTATGGGGGCCTATAATTCACCCCTCCACTTT.

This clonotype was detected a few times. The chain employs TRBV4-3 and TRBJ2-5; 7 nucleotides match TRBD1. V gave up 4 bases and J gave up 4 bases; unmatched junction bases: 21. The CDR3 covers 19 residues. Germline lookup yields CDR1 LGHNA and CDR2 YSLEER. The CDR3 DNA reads TGCGCCAGCAGCCCCCCCCAAGGGGGAAGGGGGCGATTTAGAGAGACCCAGTACTTC. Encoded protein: CASSPPQGGRGRFRETQYF.

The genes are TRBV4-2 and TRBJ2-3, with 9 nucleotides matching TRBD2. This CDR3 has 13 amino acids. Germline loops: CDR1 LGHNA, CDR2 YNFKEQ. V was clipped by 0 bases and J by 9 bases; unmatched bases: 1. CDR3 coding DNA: TGTGCCAGCAGCCAAGATCTAGCGGGGACGCAGTATTTT. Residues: CASSQDLAGTQYF.

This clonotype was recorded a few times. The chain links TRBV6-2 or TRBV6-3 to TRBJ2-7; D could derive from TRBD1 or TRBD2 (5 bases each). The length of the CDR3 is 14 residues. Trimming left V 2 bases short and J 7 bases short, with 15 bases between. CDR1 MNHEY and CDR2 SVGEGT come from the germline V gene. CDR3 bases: TGTGCCAGCAGTTACCCAGTACGGGGCGTAGAGCAGTACTTC. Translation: CASSYPVRGVEQYF.

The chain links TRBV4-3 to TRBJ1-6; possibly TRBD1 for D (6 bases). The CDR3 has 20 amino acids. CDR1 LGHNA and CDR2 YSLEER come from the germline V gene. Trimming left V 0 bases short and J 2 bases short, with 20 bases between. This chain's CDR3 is CASSQDISGGGRTYNSPLHF. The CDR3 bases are TGCGCCAGCAGCCAAGATATAAGCGGGGGCGGAAGGACCTATAATTCACCCCTCCACTTT.

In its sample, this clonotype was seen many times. The CDR3 region has the DNA TGTGCCAGCAGCCAAGAGATCAGCACGCCGATAAGGTTCTTC. This sequence encodes CASSQEISTPIRFF. The chain employs TRBV4-2 and TRBJ2-1, with D uncertain. The CDR3 runs to 14 residues. The V end was cut by 0 bases, the J end by 15 bases, with 18 bases between. From germline, CDR1 is LGHNA and CDR2 YNFKEQ.

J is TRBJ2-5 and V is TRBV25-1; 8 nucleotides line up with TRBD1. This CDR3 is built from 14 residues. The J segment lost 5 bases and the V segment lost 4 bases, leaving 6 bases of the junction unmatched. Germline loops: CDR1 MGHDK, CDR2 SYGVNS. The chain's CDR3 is CASSVRQGRETQYF. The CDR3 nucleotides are TGTGCCAGCAGTGTACGACAGGGGAGGGAGACCCAGTACTTC.

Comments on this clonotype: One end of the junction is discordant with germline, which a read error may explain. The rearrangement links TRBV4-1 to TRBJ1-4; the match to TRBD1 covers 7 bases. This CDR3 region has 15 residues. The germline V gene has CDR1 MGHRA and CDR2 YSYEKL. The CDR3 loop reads CASSEEGAWSEKLFF. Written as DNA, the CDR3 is TGCGCCAGCAGCGAAGAGGGGGCTTGGAGTGAAAAACTGTTTTTT.

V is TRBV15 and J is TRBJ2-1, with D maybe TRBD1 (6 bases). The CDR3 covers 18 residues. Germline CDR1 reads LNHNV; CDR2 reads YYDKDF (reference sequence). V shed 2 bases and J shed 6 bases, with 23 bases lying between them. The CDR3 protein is CATSRNQFGTPNGNEQFF. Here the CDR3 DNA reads TGTGCCACCAGCAGAAATCAATTCGGGACACCCAACGGCAATGAGCAGTTCTTC.

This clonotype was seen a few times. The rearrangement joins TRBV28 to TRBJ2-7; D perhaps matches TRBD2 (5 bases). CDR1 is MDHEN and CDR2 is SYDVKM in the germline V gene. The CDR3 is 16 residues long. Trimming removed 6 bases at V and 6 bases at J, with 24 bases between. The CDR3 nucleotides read TGTGCCAGCAGCCCCGGAGCCCCAACGGGATGGGGCGAGCAGTACTTC. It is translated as CASSPGAPTGWGEQYF.

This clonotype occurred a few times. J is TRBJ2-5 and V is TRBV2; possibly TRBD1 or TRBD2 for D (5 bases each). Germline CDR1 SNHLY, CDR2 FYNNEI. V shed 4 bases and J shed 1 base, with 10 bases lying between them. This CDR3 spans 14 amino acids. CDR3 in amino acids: CASSGGRLQETQYF. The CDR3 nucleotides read TGTGCCAGCAGTGGGGGACGGCTCCAAGAGACCCAGTACTTC.

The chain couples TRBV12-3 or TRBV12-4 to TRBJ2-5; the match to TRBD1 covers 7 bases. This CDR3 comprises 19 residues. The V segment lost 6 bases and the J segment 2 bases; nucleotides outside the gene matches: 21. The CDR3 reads CASSAQGPGWIALQETQYF. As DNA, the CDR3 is TGTGCCAGCAGCGCACAGGGGCCGGGGTGGATAGCCCTTCAAGAGACCCAGTACTTC.

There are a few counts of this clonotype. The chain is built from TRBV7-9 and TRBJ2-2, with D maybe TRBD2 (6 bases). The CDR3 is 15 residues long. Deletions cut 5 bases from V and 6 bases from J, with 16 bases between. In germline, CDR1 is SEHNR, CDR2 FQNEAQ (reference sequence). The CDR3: CASSLSGFGSGELFF. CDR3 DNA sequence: TGTGCCAGCAGCCTGAGCGGGTTTGGGTCCGGGGAGCTGTTTTTT.

In nucleotides, the CDR3 is TGTGCCACCGGGGGGAGCTCCTACGAGCAGTACTTC. Its protein product is CATGGSSYEQYF. The chain joins TRBV2 to TRBJ2-7; 7 bases line up with TRBD2. This CDR3 contains 12 residues. V was clipped by 10 bases and J by 0 bases; unmatched bases: 3. Germline V CDR1 and CDR2: SNHLY, FYNNEI.